This T cell receptor (beta chain) is drawn from a study of CD8 T cells in ankylosing spondylitis. The CDR3 consists of 14 residues. V trimming: 6 bases; J trimming: 5 bases; junction bases outside the gene matches: 9. Points from the study as a whole: Characteristic of ankylosing spondylitis blood, it appeared, was a TCR beta motif comprising roughly 8 highly homologous variants. In reactive arthritis synovial fluid and blood, some motif variants had been reported before.

Points on this clonotype: No antigen is known for it.

MiXCR, applied by TCRdb to the 5' RACE reads, yields one record per CDR3 protein. The table has about 700,000 distinct CDR3 sequences, around 20% seen once; the top ten hold under 20%. Sequenced material: blood, either unsorted or a sorted T cell fraction (not recorded which). The rearrangement links TRBV12-3 or TRBV12-4 to TRBJ2-5; TRBD2 aligns across 7 bases. This clonotype was obtained from a male donor with ankylosing spondylitis. The CDR3 spells CASRTEAGHETQYF. CDR3 coding DNA: TGTGCCAGCAGAACGGAAGCGGGGCATGAGACCCAGTACTTC.